The 17 T cell receptor beta chains listed next were all sequenced from one sample in a study of blood T cell repertoires in COVID-19. The assay was immunoSEQ multiplex PCR, and TCRdb's table has in-frame clones only and misses some. This sample yields almost 200,000 clones, of which about 85% are seen a single time; 0.9% to 0.95% belongs to the top ten. The sample consisted of peripheral blood. Receptor source: a man aged 60 to 75 with COVID-19, enrolled during active disease.

The rearrangement links TRBV5-1 to TRBJ2-6, with 7 bases identical to TRBD1. In germline, CDR1 is SGHRS, CDR2 YFSETQ. There are 19 residues in the CDR3. Losses at the gene ends were 3 bases for V and 0 bases for J; bases not matched to a gene: 12. The CDR3 region is CASSYYTGQILSGANVLTF. The CDR3, as DNA: TGCGCCAGCAGCTACTACACGGGACAGATCCTCTCTGGGGCCAACGTCCTGACTTTC.

This chain joins TRBV4-2 and TRBJ1-6; maybe TRBD1 (5 bases). Trimming took 1 base from V and 7 from J, leaving 8 bases between them. Germline CDR1 reads LGHNA; CDR2 reads YNFKEQ. CDR3 length equals 14 residues. CDR3 in amino acids: CASSQVTENSPLHF. The CDR3 nucleotides read TGTGCCAGCAGCCAAGTGACAGAGAATTCACCCCTCCACTTT.

J is TRBJ1-1 and V is TRBV9; D gene uncertain. Germline assignment: CDR1 SGDLS and CDR2 YYNGEE. The V and J ends lost 0 bases and 7 bases respectively, with 13 bases between them. CDR3 size: 14 residues. The CDR3 DNA reads TGTGCCAGCAGCGTAGGTCAAGCTGGGAGTGAAGCTTTCTTT. It encodes CASSVGQAGSEAFF.

The rearrangement links TRBV10-2 to TRBJ1-5, with D unresolved. CDR1 is WSHSY, CDR2 SAAADI, per germline. The germline V and J ends were trimmed by 5 bases and 5 bases, with 13 bases remaining between them. The CDR3 length is 14 residues. DNA of the CDR3: TGCGCCAGCAGTAGAGGGAGGATCGATCAGCCCCAGCATTTT. This sequence encodes CASSRGRIDQPQHF.

The genes are TRBV11-2 and TRBJ1-3; 7 nucleotides line up with TRBD1. The V gene end was trimmed by 7 bases and the J gene end by 2 bases; junction bases not matched to a gene: 5. Germline values: CDR1 SGHAT, CDR2 FQNNGV. There are 14 residues in the CDR3. The CDR3 here is CASIRGQTGNTIYF. CDR3 nucleotides: TGTGCCAGCATAAGGGGACAGACTGGAAACACCATATATTTT.

This clone was observed a handful of times. This sequence joins TRBV19 and TRBJ2-1; TRBD2 matches at 8 bases. CDR1 and CDR2 from the germline V gene are LNHDA and SQIVND (reference sequence). The CDR3 runs 15 residues. Losses at the gene ends were 7 bases for V and 0 bases for J; bases not matched to a gene: 5. The CDR3 DNA reads TGTGCCAGTAACTTAGCGGGAAGCTCCTACAATGAGCAGTTCTTC. Translating gives CASNLAGSSYNEQFF.

V and J are TRBV14 and TRBJ2-2; TRBD1 might be the D (5 bases). Trimming removed 4 bases from V and 1 base from J, with 10 bases in between. The CDR3 sequence is 15 residues long. The germline CDR1 and CDR2 sequences are SGHDN and FVKESK. CDR3 DNA: TGTGCCAGCAGCCCTGTCGGACAGAACACCGGGGAGCTGTTTTTT. Translation: CASSPVGQNTGELFF.

The chain is built from TRBV3-1 (or the pseudogene TRBV3-2) and TRBJ1-4; D is possibly TRBD1 (6 bases). Looked up from germline, CDR1 is LGHDT and CDR2 is YNNKEL (reference sequence). This CDR3 is 15 amino acids long. V was shortened by 2 bases and J by 5 bases, with 12 bases between the two germline ends. The CDR3 bases are TGTGCCAGCAGCCAACTCTCCGGACAGAATGAAAAACTGTTTTTT. Amino acid sequence: CASSQLSGQNEKLFF.

The chain employs TRBV28 and TRBJ2-3, with 8 bases fitting TRBD2. The V and J ends lost 3 bases and 5 bases, in that order; junction bases with no gene match: 7. This CDR3 comprises 15 residues. CDR1 is MDHEN and CDR2 is SYDVKM in the germline V gene. CDR3 in amino acids: CASSLGLVVGDTQYF. The CDR3 DNA follows: TGTGCCAGCAGTTTGGGACTAGTGGTTGGAGATACGCAGTATTTT.

The rearrangement uses TRBV7-3 and TRBJ2-2; TRBD2 is a possible D gene (6 bases). The germline gives CDR1 SGHTA, CDR2 FQGTGA. CDR3 length equals 15 residues. V was cut by 6 bases and J by 7 bases, with 18 bases left in between. CDR3 sequence reads: CASSAGGIGRGELFF. The CDR3 DNA is TGTGCCAGCAGTGCTGGCGGGATAGGGCGCGGGGAGCTGTTTTTT.

The J gene is TRBJ1-1, the V gene TRBV28; weak D call: TRBD1 (5 bases). Trimming cost V 2 bases and J 6 bases, with 16 bases left between them. Germline V gene sequence: CDR1 MDHEN, CDR2 SYDVKM. The CDR3 runs to 15 residues. The CDR3 here is CASSLVSLGHPEAFF. CDR3 DNA sequence: TGTGCCAGCAGTTTAGTAAGTCTCGGACACCCTGAAGCTTTCTTT.

This clone appeared a few times. J is TRBJ2-7 and V is TRBV3-1 (or the pseudogene TRBV3-2), with D hard to call. The V gene's germline CDR1 is LGHDT and CDR2 YNNKEL (reference sequence). The V end was cut by 0 bases, the J end by 1 base, with 10 bases between. The CDR3 runs 15 residues. The CDR3 reads CASSQDGDGSYEQYF. The CDR3 DNA reads TGTGCCAGCAGCCAAGATGGAGACGGGTCCTACGAGCAGTACTTC.

The chain recombines TRBV5-1 with TRBJ1-2; TRBD1 is a possible D gene (6 bases). The CDR3 length is 13 residues. With 6 bases removed from V and 2 bases from J, the gap between germline ends came to 11 bases. CDR1 and CDR2 (germline): SGHRS, YFSETQ. The CDR3 reads CASTDQGNYGYTF. The CDR3 nucleotides read TGCGCCAGCACCGATCAGGGGAACTATGGCTACACCTTC.

This clone was counted once. The chain links TRBV24-1 to TRBJ2-5; TRBD1 matches at 10 bases. The V segment lost 5 bases and the J segment 2 bases; nucleotides outside the gene matches: 7. The CDR3 extends over 16 amino acids. Germline V lookup: CDR1 KGHDR, CDR2 SFDVKD. The CDR3 region has the DNA TGTGCCACCAGTGCCTGGGACAGGGGAGGACAAGAGACCCAGTACTTC. It specifies CATSAWDRGGQETQYF.

Only a few counts were recorded for this clone. J is TRBJ1-2 and V is TRBV29-1; no definite D call. Trimming took off 7 bases at V and 5 bases at J, with 14 bases between the two ends. CDR1 SQVTM and CDR2 ANQGSEA come from the germline V gene. This CDR3 spans 12 amino acids. The CDR3 sequence: CSGEVGDYGYTF. DNA of the CDR3: TGCAGCGGGGAGGTTGGGGATTATGGCTACACCTTC.

The genes are TRBV15 and TRBJ2-1, with unresolved D. In germline, CDR1 is LNHNV, CDR2 YYDKDF (reference sequence). With 1 base removed from V and 0 bases from J, the gap between germline ends came to 10 bases. This CDR3 has 16 residues. This CDR3 is CATSRAPTSSYNEQFF. CDR3 DNA: TGTGCCACCAGCAGAGCCCCAACCAGCTCCTACAATGAGCAGTTCTTC.

The V call is TRBV6-5, the J call TRBJ1-5, with 7 bases that match TRBD1. Germline V lookup: CDR1 MNHEY, CDR2 SVGAGI. The CDR3 has 16 amino acids. Trimming took 2 bases from V and 2 from J; bases not matched to a gene: 6. CDR3 region: CASSYGRGTGNQPQHF. The CDR3 DNA is TGTGCCAGCAGTTACGGTCGCGGGACAGGCAATCAGCCCCAGCATTTT.